The rows below give T cell receptor beta chains drawn from one sample of a study of Ad26.COV2.S vaccination and SARS-CoV-2 variants. Assay: immunoSEQ multiplex PCR; the TCRdb copy retains only in-frame clones and omits some. The profile covers roughly 150,000 clones, with about nine tenths appearing a single time and around 5% taken by the ten largest. The specimen comprised peripheral blood, sampled after recovery from COVID-19. These receptors originate from a human donor who had recovered from COVID-19. The CDR3 runs from the conserved cysteine through the conserved F or W.

J gene,V gene,CDR3 protein
TRBJ2-2,TRBV29-1,CSVRSPGLAGELFF
TRBJ1-2,TRBV13,CASSQTLDRNKWNYGYTF
TRBJ2-5,TRBV5-6,CASSLAQGRGYQETQYF
TRBJ1-5,TRBV28,CASSLARVNQPQHF
TRBJ2-7,TRBV4-3,CASSQDRTGNYEQYF
TRBJ1-2,TRBV15,CATSRDRRPEGYTF
TRBJ1-2,TRBV21-1,CASSKEQGIGYGYTF
TRBJ2-1,TRBV5-4,CASSFQSGAYNEQFF
TRBJ2-1,TRBV20-1,CSASDLINNEQFF
TRBJ2-3,TRBV3-1/TRBV3-2,CASSPRLATSTDTQYF
TRBJ1-6,TRBV7-2,CASSLLGSPLHF
TRBJ2-4,TRBV5-1,CASSLGQGKDIQYF
TRBJ1-5,TRBV19,CASSTESDSLFYSNQPQHF
TRBJ1-6,TRBV30,CAWSAGQGNSPLHF
TRBJ1-2,TRBV12-5,CASGLVATESILYGYTF
TRBJ2-5,TRBV15,CATSRDPTTIGTQYF
TRBJ2-2,TRBV4-1,CASSQGDRATGELFF
TRBJ2-3,TRBV7-6,CASTPGLAGVGDTQYF
TRBJ1-1,TRBV30,CAWTKWGGDTEAFF
TRBJ1-2,TRBV7-2,CASSLSGQGGGYTF
TRBJ1-1,TRBV14,CASSQENGYTEAFF
TRBJ1-5,TRBV25-1,CASSVQGQPQHF
TRBJ1-2,TRBV6-1,CASSSDRTNYGYTF
TRBJ2-2,TRBV9,CASSVVPAGVPGELFF
TRBJ1-3,TRBV7-9,CASSPPAVTSIITGNTIYF
TRBJ1-2,TRBV29-1,CSVGTGTVGGYTF
TRBJ1-1,TRBV12-3/TRBV12-4,CASIGDRNTEAFF
TRBJ1-1,TRBV7-8,CASSLGGGSTEAFF
TRBJ1-5,TRBV12-3/TRBV12-4,CASSFGRQPQHF
TRBJ2-7,TRBV5-1,CASSYERGGTPEQYF